One T cell receptor beta chain is described in this entry. The antigen remains unidentified. The data belong to a study of early stage breast cancer tumors. Study overall: Most invasive tumors, about 75% of the 16, were ER+/PR+/HER2-. Regarding the study as a whole: Commonly generated sequences made up most enriched TCRB sequences shared between patients. Comparing each tissue with blood distinguished tumor from normal in 14 of 16 patients.

V dropped 4 bases and J dropped 5 bases, with 24 bases sitting between them. The CDR3 has 17 residues. Sequenced by immunoSEQ multiplex PCR; TCRdb stores in-frame clones only, minus some. The data contain around 30,000 clones, approximately 75% of them singletons. The sequence was obtained from a person in their fifties with breast cancer. Sequenced sample: blood. The V call is TRBV5-3, the J call TRBJ2-5, with a tentative D call TRBD1 (6 bases). TRBV5-3 is recorded as an ORF, its role being uncertain. The CDR3 protein is CARSPSQGTQSGETQYF. The CDR3 DNA follows: TGTGCCAGAAGCCCATCACAGGGCACTCAATCGGGGGAGACCCAGTACTTC.